The 21 T cell receptor beta chains given below trace back to one sample, sequenced in a study of neurological immune-mediated disorders. TCRdb reprocessed the 5' RACE reads via MiXCR and lists one record per CDR3 protein. The repertoire consists of approximately 31,000 distinct CDR3 sequences, with about 13% occurring once and the leading ten covering 2% to 2.5%. Time point reported: longitudinal time-point 2. The sample taken for sequencing was PBMCs. These receptor sequences come from a woman in her thirties or forties in good health.

This clonotype was counted ten times or more. The rearrangement links TRBV2 to TRBJ2-7; perhaps TRBD2 as D (6 bases). Trimming removed 10 bases at V and 7 bases at J, with 20 bases between. Germline V CDR1 and CDR2: SNHLY, FYNNEI. The CDR3 is made up of 13 amino acids. CDR3 sequence (DNA): TGTGCCACCTCCCGGGACTTATCGCGGGAGCAGTACTTC. Its protein is CATSRDLSREQYF. Variable domain in full (rest from reference TRBV2 and TRBJ2-7): EPEVTQTPSHQVTQMGQEVILRCVPISNHLYFYWYRQILGQKVEFLVSFYNNEISEKSEIFDDQFSVERPDGSNFTLKIRSTKLEDSAMYFCATSRDLSREQYFGPGTRLTVT.

In this sample, this clonotype is medium-sized. The V gene is TRBV12-3 or TRBV12-4, the J gene TRBJ2-7; 9 nucleotides line up with TRBD1. The CDR3 consists of 15 residues. With 3 bases clipped from V and 6 bases from J, the junction kept 9 bases outside the gene matches. The CDR3 bases are TGTGCCAGCAGTTTGCGGGCCGGGACAGGGCTCGAGCAGTACTTC. Its protein is CASSLRAGTGLEQYF.

This clonotype was picked up many times. This chain links TRBV11-2 with TRBJ2-7; D is possibly TRBD2 (6 bases). Germline loops: CDR1 SGHAT, CDR2 FQNNGV. This CDR3 spans 15 amino acids. The germline V and J ends were trimmed by 1 base and 0 bases, with 10 bases remaining between them. Written as DNA, the CDR3 is TGTGCCAGCAGCTTAGTGCGGGGTCTCTCCTACGAGCAGTACTTC. Translation gives CASSLVRGLSYEQYF.

This chain links TRBV12-5 with TRBJ2-1; unclear D gene. The CDR3 spans 15 residues. The germline gives CDR1 LGHNT, CDR2 FRNRAP. V dropped 1 base and J dropped 9 bases, with 16 bases sitting between them. The DNA for the CDR3 is TGTGCTAGTGGTTTGGGGATTAAAGCAAGGGCTGAGCAGTTCTTC. This sequence encodes CASGLGIKARAEQFF.

This clonotype was counted at least ten times. The rearrangement links TRBV3-1 to TRBJ2-1; D might be TRBD2 (7 bases). This CDR3 is 16 amino acids long. CDR1 is LGHDT, CDR2 YNNKEL, per germline (reference sequence). V gave up 4 bases and J gave up 2 bases, with 15 bases separating them. For the CDR3, the DNA is TGTGCCAGCAGCCGGGGGGGGCAGGGGCCCTACAATGAGCAGTTCTTC. It is translated as CASSRGGQGPYNEQFF.

The chain employs TRBV4-3 and TRBJ1-2, with D possibly TRBD1 on 6 matching bases. V lost 1 base, J lost 6 bases, and 12 bases lay in between. The CDR3 length is 14 residues. Germline CDR1 reads LGHNA; CDR2 reads YSLEER. CDR3 in DNA: TGCGCCAGCAGCCAAGGGTGGCAGGGGAATGGCTACACCTTC. Translating gives CASSQGWQGNGYTF.

This clonotype was observed at least ten times. The chain joins TRBV5-1 to TRBJ2-1; possibly TRBD2 for D (5 bases). The CDR3 has 16 amino acids. Germline V CDR1 and CDR2: SGHRS, YFSETQ. The V and J ends lost 3 bases and 0 bases respectively, with 13 bases between them. CDR3 region: CASSSGLASSYNEQFF. DNA for the CDR3: TGCGCCAGCAGCTCAGGACTCGCCAGCTCCTACAATGAGCAGTTCTTC.

This clonotype was picked up many times. This chain joins TRBV4-3 and TRBJ2-1; 8 nucleotides align to TRBD1. The CDR3 is 15 residues long. Losses at the gene ends were 4 bases for V and 8 bases for J; bases not matched to a gene: 10. Germline loops: CDR1 LGHNA, CDR2 YSLEER. CDR3 loop: CASSRSGQVGDEQFF. The CDR3 bases are TGCGCCAGCAGCCGTTCGGGACAGGTTGGGGATGAGCAGTTCTTC.

This clonotype was picked up many times. This chain uses TRBV5-1 with TRBJ2-5; the D is unclear. Between the trimmed V and J ends, which lost 0 bases and 5 bases, there was a span of 11 bases. The length of the CDR3 is 14 residues. Germline V lookup: CDR1 SGHRS, CDR2 YFSETQ. CDR3 residues: CASSLDPVAETQYF. CDR3 in DNA: TGCGCCAGCAGCTTGGATCCGGTCGCGGAGACCCAGTACTTC.

This clonotype was recorded many times. This chain links TRBV4-1 with TRBJ1-4; 11 bases agree with TRBD1. Germline V gives CDR1 MGHRA, CDR2 YSYEKL. The CDR3 spans 15 residues. V gave up 4 bases and J gave up 6 bases; unmatched junction bases: 4. The CDR3 spells CASSRGQGADEKLFF. The CDR3 coding sequence is TGCGCCAGCAGCCGAGGACAGGGGGCCGATGAAAAACTGTTTTTT.

This clonotype occurred many times. CDR3 loop: CATSTFGGYTF. The CDR3 DNA follows: TGTGCCACCAGCACCTTCGGGGGCTACACCTTC. The chain links TRBV15 to TRBJ1-2; D remains ambiguous. V was cut by 4 bases and J by 8 bases, with 8 bases left in between. Per germline, CDR1 LNHNV and CDR2 YYDKDF (reference sequence). The CDR3 is 11 residues long.

This clonotype was observed at least ten times. The chain couples TRBV18 to TRBJ1-1; a weak D match, TRBD1 (6 bases). Germline V gene lookup returns CDR1 KGHSH and CDR2 LQKENI. V gave up 2 bases and J gave up 2 bases, with 12 bases separating them. The CDR3 has 15 residues. CDR3 nucleotides: TGTGCCAGCTCACCATCTGTACAGGGAAACACTGAAGCTTTCTTT. This sequence encodes CASSPSVQGNTEAFF.

This clonotype was observed many times. V usage is TRBV27 and J usage is TRBJ2-1, with 7 positions matching TRBD2. The CDR3 covers 15 residues. Germline CDR1 reads MNHEY; CDR2 reads SMNVEV (reference sequence). Trimming took 2 bases from V and 10 from J; bases not matched to a gene: 11. This CDR3 is CASSLTMGGIGEQFF. CDR3 sequence (DNA): TGTGCCAGCAGTTTAACAATGGGGGGGATAGGGGAGCAGTTCTTC.

This clonotype came up many times. V usage is TRBV25-1 and J usage is TRBJ1-2; no definite D call. The CDR3 consists of 15 residues. In germline, CDR1 is MGHDK, CDR2 SYGVNS. Trimming took off 0 bases at V and 7 bases at J, with 15 bases between the two ends. CDR3 in amino acids: CASSEYPSQGRGYTF. The CDR3 nucleotides are TGTGCCAGCAGTGAATATCCGAGTCAAGGTCGTGGCTACACCTTC.

This clonotype was seen ten or more times. V gene TRBV5-1 combines with J gene TRBJ2-1; TRBD1 aligns across 9 bases. Trimming took 0 bases from V and 5 from J; bases not matched to a gene: 9. CDR3 length: 17 amino acids. Germline V CDR1 and CDR2: SGHRS, YFSETQ. CDR3 residues: CASSLVRTGDQNNEQFF. The CDR3 DNA is TGCGCCAGCAGCTTGGTGCGGACAGGGGACCAAAACAATGAGCAGTTCTTC.

This clonotype was counted ten times or more. The genes are TRBV4-1 and TRBJ1-5; D is possibly TRBD1 (5 bases). The germline V gene has CDR1 MGHRA and CDR2 YSYEKL. Trimming took off 0 bases at V and 3 bases at J, with 9 bases between the two ends. The CDR3 consists of 15 residues. The CDR3 DNA sequence: TGCGCCAGCAGCCAAGATCGAGGGGTCAATCAGCCCCAGCATTTT. Translating gives CASSQDRGVNQPQHF.

This clonotype was seen a few times. The V call is TRBV2, the J call TRBJ2-7; D remains unclear. V lost 2 bases and J lost 2, with 7 bases in between. The CDR3 consists of 13 residues. Germline lookup yields CDR1 SNHLY and CDR2 FYNNEI. CDR3 protein: CASSEYGTYEQYF. CDR3 DNA sequence: TGTGCCAGCAGTGAATACGGAACCTACGAGCAGTACTTC.

This clonotype was recorded many times. The V and J genes are TRBV18 and TRBJ2-2; either TRBD1 or TRBD2 may fit D (5 bases each). Germline loops: CDR1 KGHSH, CDR2 LQKENI. The germline V and J ends were trimmed by 4 bases and 4 bases, with 16 bases remaining between them. The CDR3 runs 16 residues. CDR3 sequence: CASSLRAVQGTGELFF. DNA for the CDR3: TGTGCCAGCTCACTGCGGGCGGTCCAGGGCACCGGGGAGCTGTTTTTT. The variable domain in full, with the rest retrieved from reference TRBV18 and TRBJ2-2, is NAGVMQNPRHLVRRRGQEARLRCSPMKGHSHVYWYRQLPEEGLKFMVYLQKENIIDESGMPKERFSAEFPKEGPSILRIQQVVRGDSAAYFCASSLRAVQGTGELFFGEGSRLTVL.

This clonotype was seen ten or more times. This sequence joins TRBV19 and TRBJ2-7, with 10 bases lining up with TRBD1. V gave up 5 bases and J gave up 10 bases; unmatched junction bases: 11. CDR3 length: 14 amino acids. Germline assignment: CDR1 LNHDA and CDR2 SQIVND (reference sequence). The CDR3 DNA reads TGTGCCAGTAGTGCCCGGGACAGGGGTTCCGGTCAGTACTTC. Its translation is CASSARDRGSGQYF.

In its sample, this clonotype was seen many times. In nucleotides, the CDR3 is TGCGCCAGCAGCTCGTGGACAGGGTCTGGAAACACCATATATTTT. Translating it yields CASSSWTGSGNTIYF. The chain combines TRBV5-1 with TRBJ1-3, with 8 positions matching TRBD1. The junction had 3 bases not matched to a gene; V was cut back by 3 bases and J by 1 base. CDR1 and CDR2 from the germline V gene are SGHRS and YFSETQ. The CDR3 covers 15 residues.

This clonotype was recorded a few times. The chain employs TRBV12-3 or TRBV12-4 and TRBJ2-1; the match to TRBD2 covers 12 bases. V lost 6 bases and J lost 1; bases outside the gene matches: 7. The CDR3 loop spans 17 amino acids. In DNA form, the CDR3 reads TGTGCCAGCAGCCGTGCTGGGACTAGCGGGTCCTACAATGAGCAGTTCTTC. Translation gives CASSRAGTSGSYNEQFF.